These 2 T cell receptor beta chains came from one sample sequenced in a study of blood T cells in healthy people across ages. PCR was performed a second time for 7 to 11 cycles using a sample-barcoded 5' primer and a J-beta primer mix. TCRdb analysed the 5' RACE reads with MiXCR anew, one entry per CDR3 protein. This sample has some 710,000 distinct CDR3 sequences, with about a fifth found just once. Sequencing was performed on blood. The source is a man aged 70-80 years in good health.

This clonotype has just a few counts. V is TRBV6-2 or TRBV6-3 and J is TRBJ2-7; 13 nucleotides align to TRBD2. The germline CDR1 and CDR2 sequences are MNHEY and SVGEGT. The CDR3 totals 15 residues. Trimming at V came to 6 bases and at J to 5 bases, leaving 7 bases not matched to a gene. The CDR3 DNA reads TGTGCCAGCAGGCCAGGACTAGCGGGAGTAAACGAGCAGTACTTC. As protein: CASRPGLAGVNEQYF.

There are a few counts of this clonotype. The V and J genes are TRBV20-1 and TRBJ2-5; D is perhaps TRBD2 (6 bases). The DNA end is a closer match to TRBJ2-1, so the J assignment may be wrong. The length of the CDR3 is 11 residues. Germline values: CDR1 DFQATT, CDR2 SNEGSKA (reference sequence). Here the CDR3 reads CSALGRNEQFF. The CDR3 DNA follows: TGCAGTGCCCTAGGGAGGAATGAGCAGTTCTTC.